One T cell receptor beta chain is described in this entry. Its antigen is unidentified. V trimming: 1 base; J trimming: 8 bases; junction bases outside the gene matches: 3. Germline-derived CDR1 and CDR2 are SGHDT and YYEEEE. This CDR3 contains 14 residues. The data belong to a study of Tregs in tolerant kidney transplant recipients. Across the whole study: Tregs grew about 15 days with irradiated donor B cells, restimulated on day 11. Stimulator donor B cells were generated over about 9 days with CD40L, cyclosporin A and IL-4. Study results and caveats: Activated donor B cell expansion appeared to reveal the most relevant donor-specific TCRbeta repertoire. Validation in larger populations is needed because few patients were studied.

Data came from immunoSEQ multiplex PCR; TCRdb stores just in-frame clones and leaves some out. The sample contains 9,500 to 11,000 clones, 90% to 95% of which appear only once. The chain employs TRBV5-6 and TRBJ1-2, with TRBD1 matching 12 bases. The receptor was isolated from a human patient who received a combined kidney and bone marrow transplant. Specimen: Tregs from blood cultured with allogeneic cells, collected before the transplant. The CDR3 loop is CASSLSGTGGGYTF. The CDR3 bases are TGTGCCAGCAGCTTGTCCGGGACAGGGGGCGGCTACACCTTC.